The present TCR beta chain was sequenced within a study of CD8 T cells in ankylosing spondylitis. This clonotype was counted between two and nine times. TCRdb reprocessed the 5' RACE reads via MiXCR and lists one record per CDR3 protein. There are some 220,000 distinct CDR3 sequences in the sample; 8% to 10% occur only once, and approximately 5% lies in the top ten. The source is a female donor with ankylosing spondylitis or in good health (not recorded which). Specimen: blood, either unsorted or a sorted T cell fraction (not recorded which).

The CDR3 DNA follows: TGTGCCAGCAGCAATGCCGGGACAGAAGGCTATGGCTACACCTTC. This gives the protein CASSNAGTEGYGYTF. V usage is TRBV7-9 and J usage is TRBJ1-2; 7 positions agree with TRBD1. CDR1 and CDR2 (germline): SEHNR, FQNEAQ (reference sequence). The V segment lost 5 bases and the J segment 4 bases; nucleotides outside the gene matches: 10. The CDR3 spans 15 residues.